Following are 8 T cell receptor beta chains from one sample sequenced in a study of T-cell reconstitution after alpha-beta-depleted transplantation in children. The TCRbeta library was prepared with unique molecular identifiers. From the PCR reads, TCRdb called clonotypes with MiXCR, one entry per CDR3 protein. The sample lists about 340,000 distinct CDR3 sequences, about an eighth seen once, with around 4.5% in the top ten. The source was PBMCs, collected from the stem cell graft. These receptors originate from a human donor who donated a stem cell graft to a child with Fanconi anemia.

The rearrangement uses TRBV20-1 and TRBJ1-1; no clear D. The CDR3 covers 14 residues. Trimming cost V 4 bases and J 1 base, with 13 bases left between them. The V gene's germline CDR1 is DFQATT and CDR2 SNEGSKA (reference sequence). The CDR3 spells CSATLDAANTEAFF. The CDR3 region has the DNA TGCAGTGCTACCCTGGATGCGGCGAACACTGAAGCTTTCTTT.

This clonotype was detected only a few times. This chain joins TRBV20-1 and TRBJ2-1, with D perhaps matching TRBD2 (5 bases). V was pared by 6 bases and J by 1 base, with 13 bases between. The CDR3 consists of 14 residues. Per the germline V gene, CDR1 is DFQATT and CDR2 is SNEGSKA (reference sequence). CDR3 residues: CSADSGGSYNEQFF. DNA of the CDR3: TGCAGTGCGGACTCTGGAGGTTCCTACAATGAGCAGTTCTTC.

A few counts support this clonotype. The chain uses TRBV12-3 or TRBV12-4 and TRBJ2-2; D call uncertain. The CDR3 runs to 14 residues. Trimming took off 5 bases at V and 5 bases at J, with 12 bases between the two ends. The CDR3 DNA reads TGTGCCAGCAGTCGTCTGACCCGAACCGGGGAGCTGTTTTTT. This translates into CASSRLTRTGELFF.

The chain has TRBV6-1 and TRBJ1-2; 7 bases match TRBD1. Per germline, CDR1 MNHNS and CDR2 SASEGT. The ends lost 6 bases at V and 4 bases at J; junction bases unmatched: 8. This CDR3 contains 14 residues. This CDR3 reads CASSPGSGGYGYTF. The CDR3 region has the DNA TGTGCCAGCAGCCCCGGTTCAGGGGGCTATGGCTACACCTTC.

CDR3 bases: TGTGCCACCAGCAGAGATCCCCGAAGAGACTATGGCTACACCTTC. This sequence encodes CATSRDPRRDYGYTF. The J gene is TRBJ1-2, the V gene TRBV15; no reliable D call. V was clipped by 0 bases and J by 3 bases, with 11 bases between them. The germline CDR1 and CDR2 sequences are LNHNV and YYDKDF (reference sequence). The CDR3 covers 15 residues.

This clonotype was counted between two and nine times. J is TRBJ2-7 and V is TRBV11-2, with a weak D call TRBD1 (5 bases). The ends were cut back, 5 bases at V and 9 bases at J, with 14 bases in the middle. The CDR3 contains 12 residues. CDR1 and CDR2 from the germline V gene are SGHAT and FQNNGV. CDR3 sequence reads: CASSRALRGQYV. The CDR3, as DNA: TGTGCCAGCAGCAGGGCCCTTAGGGGGCAGTACGTC.

The J gene is TRBJ2-1, the V gene TRBV4-1, with D perhaps TRBD2 (6 bases). V gave up 0 bases and J gave up 6 bases, with 12 bases separating them. The germline V gene has CDR1 MGHRA and CDR2 YSYEKL. The CDR3 spans 15 residues. This CDR3 reads CASSQEIGTFNEQFF. CDR3 in DNA: TGCGCCAGCAGCCAAGAGATCGGGACTTTCAATGAGCAGTTCTTC.

The CDR3 bases are TGTGCCAGTCGCCTAGACGGCCTTGAGGAAGCTTTCTTT. Translation gives CASRLDGLEEAFF. The chain is built from TRBV6-2 or TRBV6-3 and TRBJ1-1; D unclear. Germline V CDR1 and CDR2: MNHEY, SVGEGT. V gave up 9 bases and J gave up 8 bases, with 19 bases separating them. This CDR3 spans 13 amino acids.